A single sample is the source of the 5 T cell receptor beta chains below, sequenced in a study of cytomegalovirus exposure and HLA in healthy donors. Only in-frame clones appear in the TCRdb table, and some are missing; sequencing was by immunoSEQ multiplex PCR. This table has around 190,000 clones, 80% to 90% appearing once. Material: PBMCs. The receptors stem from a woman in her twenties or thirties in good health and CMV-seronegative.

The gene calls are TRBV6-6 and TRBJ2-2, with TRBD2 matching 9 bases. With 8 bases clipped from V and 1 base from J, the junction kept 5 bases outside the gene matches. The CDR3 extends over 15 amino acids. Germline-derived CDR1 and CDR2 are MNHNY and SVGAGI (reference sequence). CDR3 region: CASLDSGGNTGELFF. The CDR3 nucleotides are TGTGCCAGCCTGGATAGCGGGGGGAACACCGGGGAGCTGTTTTTT.

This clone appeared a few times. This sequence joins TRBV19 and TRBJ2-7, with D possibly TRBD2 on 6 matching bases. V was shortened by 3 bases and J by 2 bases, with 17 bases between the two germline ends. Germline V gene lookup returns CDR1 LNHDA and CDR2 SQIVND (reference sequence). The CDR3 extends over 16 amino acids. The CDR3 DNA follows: TGTGCCAGTAGTATGGCGGGATGGCGGGCGACCTACGAGCAGTACTTC. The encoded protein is CASSMAGWRATYEQYF.

This CDR3 reads CASSLAFGQGATYEQYF. Written as DNA, the CDR3 is TGTGCCAGCAGCTTAGCGTTTGGGCAGGGGGCTACCTACGAGCAGTACTTC. This rearrangement joins TRBV7-9 to TRBJ2-7, with 8 positions matching TRBD1. V lost 0 bases to trimming and J lost 2 bases; unmatched junction nucleotides: 9. Germline-derived CDR1 and CDR2 are SEHNR and FQNEAQ (reference sequence). This CDR3 has 17 amino acids.

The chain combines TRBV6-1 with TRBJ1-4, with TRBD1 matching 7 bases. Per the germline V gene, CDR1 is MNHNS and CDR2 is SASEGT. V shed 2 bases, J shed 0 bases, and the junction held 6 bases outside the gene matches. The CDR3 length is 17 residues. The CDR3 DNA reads TGTGCCAGCAGTGAACCGCGAGGGGGCGCAACTAATGAAAAACTGTTTTTT. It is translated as CASSEPRGGATNEKLFF.

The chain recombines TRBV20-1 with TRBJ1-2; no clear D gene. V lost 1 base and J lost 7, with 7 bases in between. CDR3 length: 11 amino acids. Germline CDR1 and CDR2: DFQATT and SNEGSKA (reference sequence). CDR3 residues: CSARGAGGYTF. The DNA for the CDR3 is TGCAGTGCTAGAGGCGCAGGTGGCTACACCTTC.